This T cell receptor (beta chain) appears in the sequencing data of a study of control samples from healthy donors and cancer patients. The protocol was immunoSEQ multiplex PCR, while the TCRdb copy is restricted to in-frame clones and leaves out a portion. The table has roughly 100,000 clones, about 92% seen once. Germline V lookup: CDR1 LNHDA, CDR2 SQIVND (reference sequence). V was pared by 5 bases and J by 4 bases, with 20 bases between. The CDR3 is 16 amino acids. A single count supports this clone. This receptor was identified in a woman aged 18 to 35 in good health. This chain uses TRBV19 with TRBJ1-1; D may be TRBD1 (6 bases). Sequencing used blood. The CDR3 sequence is CASSSPDSRPFTEAFF. The CDR3 DNA sequence: TGTGCCAGTAGTTCACCGGACAGTAGGCCGTTCACTGAAGCTTTCTTT. Looking up the rest from reference TRBV19 and TRBJ1-1 gives the full variable domain: DGGITQSPKYLFRKEGQNVTLSCEQNLNHDAMYWYRQDPGQGLRLIYYSQIVNDFQKGDIAEGYSVSREKKESFPLTVTSAQKNPTAFYLCASSSPDSRPFTEAFFGQGTRLTVV.